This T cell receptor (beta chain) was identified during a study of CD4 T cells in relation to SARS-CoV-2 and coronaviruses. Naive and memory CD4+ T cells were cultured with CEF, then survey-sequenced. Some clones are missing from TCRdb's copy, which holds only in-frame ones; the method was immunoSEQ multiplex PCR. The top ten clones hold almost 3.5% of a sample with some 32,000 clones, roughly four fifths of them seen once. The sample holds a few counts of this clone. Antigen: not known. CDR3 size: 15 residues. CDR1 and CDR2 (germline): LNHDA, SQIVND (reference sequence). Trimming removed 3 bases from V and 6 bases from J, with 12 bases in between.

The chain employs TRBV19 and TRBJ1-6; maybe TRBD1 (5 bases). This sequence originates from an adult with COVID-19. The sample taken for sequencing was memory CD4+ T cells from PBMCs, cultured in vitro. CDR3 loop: CASSIDWGSNSPLHF. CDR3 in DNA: TGTGCCAGTAGTATTGATTGGGGGTCTAATTCACCCCTCCACTTT.